Presented here are 30 T cell receptor beta chains from one specimen sequenced in a study of cytomegalovirus exposure and HLA in healthy donors (dated by TCRdb to 2016 to 2017). Library preparation employed the immunoSEQ multiplex PCR assay. For the multiplex PCR, a mixture combining 60 forward primers for TCR Vbeta segments and 13 reverse primers for TCR Jbeta segments was used. TCRdb stores this immuneACCESS table with in-frame sequences only. Part of the clones is absent; in the studies checked, under half of the shortfall reflects unresolved V genes, and no reason is known for the rest. This sample holds approximately 160,000 clones; about 73% were observed only once. The leading ten clones occupy 13% of the sample. Sequences were obtained from PBMCs. The receptor set was obtained from a woman aged 50 to 65 in good health and CMV-seropositive.

The CDR3 coding sequence is TGTGCCAGCAGCTGGTCGGGGGCCTACGAGCAGTACTTC. Protein product: CASSWSGAYEQYF. The chain couples TRBV6-1 to TRBJ2-7; possibly TRBD2 for D (6 bases). Trimming pared 6 bases from V and 2 bases from J, leaving 11 bases between. CDR1 is MNHNS, CDR2 SASEGT, per germline. The CDR3 consists of 13 residues.

The chain uses TRBV14 and TRBJ1-3; D ambiguous. V lost 1 base and J 4 bases, leaving 17 bases between the germline ends. Germline CDR1 and CDR2: SGHDN and FVKESK. The CDR3 totals 17 residues. The CDR3 here is CASSQVGREVNGNTIYF. CDR3 sequence (DNA): TGTGCCAGCAGCCAAGTTGGGCGGGAAGTGAACGGAAACACCATATATTTT.

The chain joins TRBV19 to TRBJ1-4, with D tentatively TRBD1 (5 bases). CDR1 LNHDA and CDR2 SQIVND come from the germline V gene (reference sequence). The CDR3 has 13 amino acids. Trimming pared 9 bases from V and 12 bases from J, leaving 20 bases between. The chain's CDR3 is CASKNRAGGELFF. In DNA, the CDR3 is TGTGCCAGCAAAAATAGGGCCGGGGGAGAACTGTTTTTT.

This chain connects TRBV14 to TRBJ1-2; D possibly corresponds to TRBD1 (5 bases). V lost 3 bases to trimming and J lost 8 bases, with 10 bases between them. The length of the CDR3 is 12 residues. Germline assignment: CDR1 SGHDN and CDR2 FVKESK. The CDR3, as DNA: TGTGCCAGCAGCCACGGCAGGGTGGGCTACACCTTC. Translation: CASSHGRVGYTF.

The chain employs TRBV7-9 and TRBJ1-2, with 11 nucleotides matching TRBD1. The germline V gene encodes CDR1 SEHNR and CDR2 FQNEAQ (reference sequence). V trimming: 3 bases; J trimming: 8 bases; junction bases outside the gene matches: 5. CDR3 length: 14 amino acids. CDR3 protein: CASSFRTGGEGYTF. Written as DNA, the CDR3 is TGTGCCAGCAGCTTCCGGACAGGGGGCGAGGGCTACACCTTC.

The chain carries TRBV10-3 and TRBJ2-1; 10 nucleotides agree with TRBD1. This CDR3 has 16 amino acids. J lost 6 bases, V lost 0 bases, and 5 bases had no gene match. Germline values: CDR1 ENHRY, CDR2 SYGVKD. The CDR3, as DNA: TGTGCCATCAGTGAGTCCGACAGGGGGCTTAGCAATGAGCAGTTCTTC. Translating gives CAISESDRGLSNEQFF.

This clone was counted between two and nine times. The V and J genes are TRBV7-6 and TRBJ2-7; the D gene is possibly TRBD2 (5 bases). The germline V and J ends were trimmed by 6 bases and 1 base, with 13 bases remaining between them. In germline, CDR1 is SGHVS, CDR2 FNYEAQ. The CDR3 contains 14 residues. CDR3 coding DNA: TGTGCCAGCAGTCCCGGGATATCTTCCTACGAGCAGTACTTC. Amino acids: CASSPGISSYEQYF. The entire variable domain, with the rest obtained from reference TRBV7-6 and TRBJ2-7, is as follows: GAGVSQSPRYKVTKRGQDVALRCDPISGHVSLYWYRQALGQGPEFLTYFNYEAQQDKSGLPNDRFSAERPEGSISTLTIQRTEQRDSAMYRCASSPGISSYEQYFGPGTRLTVT.

This clone appeared a few times. The chain employs TRBV2 and TRBJ1-2; maybe TRBD1 (6 bases). V lost 11 bases and J lost 2, with 12 bases in between. CDR3 length equals 12 residues. Germline lookup yields CDR1 SNHLY and CDR2 FYNNEI. The CDR3 coding sequence is TGTGCCGGATGGACAGAGAACTATGGCTACACCTTC. The encoded protein is CAGWTENYGYTF.

The chain uses TRBV7-6 and TRBJ2-1, with D uncertain. The CDR3 sequence is 11 residues long. V gave up 5 bases and J gave up 8 bases, with 7 bases separating them. Germline V gives CDR1 SGHVS, CDR2 FNYEAQ. The CDR3 spells CASSPSDEQFF. CDR3 DNA: TGTGCCAGCAGCCCTAGTGATGAGCAGTTCTTC.

The chain is built from TRBV10-3 and TRBJ1-3, with 8 positions matching TRBD1. Germline CDR1 ENHRY, CDR2 SYGVKD. V was clipped by 8 bases and J by 3 bases; unmatched bases: 9. The CDR3 has 15 amino acids. Written as DNA, the CDR3 is TGTGCCATCGCTAACCAGGGGGCGCTTGGAAACACCATATATTTT. Residues: CAIANQGALGNTIYF.

This sequence joins TRBV6-5 and TRBJ1-1; no clear D gene. The CDR3 runs 14 residues. The germline V and J ends were trimmed by 0 bases and 5 bases, with 10 bases remaining between them. Germline assignment: CDR1 MNHEY and CDR2 SVGAGI. Here the CDR3 DNA reads TGTGCCAGCAGTTACTCGGGGAGTAGGACTGAAGCTTTCTTT. As protein: CASSYSGSRTEAFF.

The CDR3 region is CASSAYTDTQYF. The CDR3 bases are TGTGCCAGCAGCGCGTACACAGATACGCAGTATTTT. The gene calls are TRBV9 and TRBJ2-3; D call uncertain. The CDR3 runs to 12 residues. The V end lost 3 bases, the J end lost 2 bases, and 4 bases lay between the germline ends. The V gene's germline CDR1 is SGDLS and CDR2 YYNGEE. The whole variable domain, remainder taken from reference TRBV9 and TRBJ2-3, is DSGVTQTPKHLITATGQRVTLRCSPRSGDLSVYWYQQSLDQGLQFLIQYYNGEERAKGNILERFSAQQFPDLHSELNLSSLELGDSALYFCASSAYTDTQYFGPGTRLTVL.

This clone was detected only a few times. The rearrangement links TRBV10-1 to TRBJ2-7, with D possibly matching TRBD1 (5 bases). This CDR3 region has 15 residues. Looked up from germline, CDR1 is WNHNN and CDR2 is SYGVQD (reference sequence). Trimming left V 5 bases short and J 7 bases short, with 21 bases between. CDR3: CASSPGSANNREQYF. CDR3 DNA: TGCGCCAGCAGTCCAGGGTCAGCAAACAATCGGGAGCAGTACTTC.

The gene calls are TRBV6-1 and TRBJ1-5; no clear D gene. Germline CDR1 and CDR2: MNHNS and SASEGT. This CDR3 region has 14 residues. Trimming cost V 6 bases and J 5 bases, with 14 bases left between them. Here the CDR3 reads CASREGSRYQPQHF. The CDR3 DNA reads TGTGCCAGCAGGGAGGGATCCCGGTATCAGCCCCAGCATTTT.

This clone appeared once. The J gene is TRBJ1-5, the V gene TRBV27; a possible D gene is TRBD1 (5 bases). V was pared by 4 bases and J by 0 bases, with 13 bases between. Germline CDR1 MNHEY, CDR2 SMNVEV (reference sequence). The CDR3 is made up of 16 amino acids. CDR3 bases: TGTGCCAGCAGTTCGCGACAGATACCTAGCAATCAGCCCCAGCATTTT. Translation gives CASSSRQIPSNQPQHF.

V is TRBV7-9 and J is TRBJ2-5; perhaps TRBD1 as D (5 bases). The CDR3 is made up of 15 amino acids. Germline V gives CDR1 SEHNR, CDR2 FQNEAQ (reference sequence). The V and J ends lost 2 bases and 1 base respectively, with 11 bases between them. The CDR3 sequence is CASSLNGQLQETQYF. For the CDR3, the DNA is TGTGCCAGCAGCTTAAATGGACAACTCCAAGAGACCCAGTACTTC.

The chain carries TRBV23-1 and TRBJ2-2; TRBD2 is a possible D gene (5 bases). TRBV23-1 is classed as an ORF, of uncertain function. V lost 3 bases, J lost 4 bases, and 21 bases lay in between. CDR3 size: 18 residues. The CDR3 protein is CASSQRRTQDGITGELFF. In DNA, the CDR3 is TGCGCCAGCAGTCAGAGGAGGACCCAGGACGGAATCACCGGGGAGCTGTTTTTT.

The V and J genes are TRBV9 and TRBJ2-7; 9 bases agree with TRBD1. V lost 3 bases, J lost 4 bases, and 5 bases stayed unmatched. This CDR3 is 14 amino acids long. The germline CDR1 and CDR2 sequences are SGDLS and YYNGEE. CDR3 sequence: CASSAGQGPYEQYF. CDR3 bases: TGTGCCAGCAGCGCGGGACAGGGTCCGTACGAGCAGTACTTC.

The rearrangement links TRBV11-2 to TRBJ2-1, with 10 bases lining up with TRBD2. Germline CDR1 is SGHAT and CDR2 is FQNNGV. There are 16 residues in the CDR3. V shed 1 base, J shed 4 bases, and the junction held 4 bases outside the gene matches. The CDR3 sequence is CASSLGTSGGYNEQFF. The CDR3, as DNA: TGTGCCAGCAGCTTAGGGACTAGCGGAGGATACAATGAGCAGTTCTTC.

The chain employs TRBV27 and TRBJ1-5, with 8 nucleotides matching TRBD1. Germline V gives CDR1 MNHEY, CDR2 SMNVEV (reference sequence). CDR3 length: 15 amino acids. V gave up 2 bases and J gave up 2 bases; unmatched junction bases: 2. CDR3: CASSLMGQGNQPQHF. CDR3 sequence (DNA): TGTGCCAGCAGTTTAATGGGACAGGGCAATCAGCCCCAGCATTTT.

The chain joins TRBV10-3 to TRBJ2-5; TRBD2 aligns across 8 bases. This CDR3 is built from 13 residues. The J segment lost 5 bases and the V segment lost 7 bases, leaving 6 bases of the junction unmatched. Germline V gives CDR1 ENHRY, CDR2 SYGVKD. CDR3 nucleotide sequence: TGTGCCATCAATAGCGGGGCGATGGAGACCCAGTACTTC. Its translation is CAINSGAMETQYF.

This chain links TRBV6-5 with TRBJ2-3; TRBD1 might be the D (6 bases). Per the germline V gene, CDR1 is MNHEY and CDR2 is SVGAGI. The CDR3 is 13 residues long. Trimming stripped 6 bases from V and 7 bases from J, with 14 bases between. CDR3 bases: TGTGCCAGCAGGCCCCAACAGGGTTATACGCAGTATTTT. Amino acid sequence: CASRPQQGYTQYF.

This chain joins TRBV18 and TRBJ2-1; 7 nucleotides line up with TRBD1. This CDR3 contains 16 residues. Germline V gene sequence: CDR1 KGHSH, CDR2 LQKENI. J gave up 6 bases and V 6 bases, and 14 bases lay outside the gene matches. The CDR3, as DNA: TGTGCCAGCTCTCAAAATTCCGGGACAGCTTCCAATGAGCAGTTCTTC. Protein sequence: CASSQNSGTASNEQFF.

This clone has just a few counts. The chain has TRBV10-3 and TRBJ2-7; perhaps TRBD2 as D (5 bases). Germline V gives CDR1 ENHRY, CDR2 SYGVKD. This CDR3 region has 14 residues. Trimming pared 3 bases from V and 4 bases from J, leaving 13 bases between. The CDR3, as DNA: TGTGCCATCAGTGACCGGGATTCGGGGTACGAGCAGTACTTC. Translation gives CAISDRDSGYEQYF.

J is TRBJ2-1 and V is TRBV5-4, with a tentative D call TRBD1 (6 bases). The V gene lost 0 bases and the J gene lost 9 bases, with 19 bases spanning the gap. CDR1 and CDR2 from the germline V gene are SGHNT and YYREEE (reference sequence). This CDR3 region has 16 residues. This CDR3 is CASSLAGLDRRGEQFF. The CDR3 coding sequence is TGTGCCAGCAGCTTGGCCGGGCTAGACAGGCGAGGTGAGCAGTTCTTC.

The rearrangement uses TRBV5-6 and TRBJ2-3, with 10 bases fitting TRBD1. CDR1 and CDR2 (germline): SGHDT, YYEEEE. Germline trimming cut 2 bases from V and 5 bases from J; bases unmatched to any gene: 5. The CDR3 consists of 15 residues. The CDR3 sequence: CASSFRTGGEDTQYF. The CDR3 coding sequence is TGTGCCAGCAGCTTCCGGACAGGGGGTGAAGATACGCAGTATTTT.

This clone has more than one count but fewer than ten. The chain employs TRBV7-2 and TRBJ1-2; possible D gene TRBD1, 5 bases. V dropped 5 bases and J dropped 7 bases, with 17 bases sitting between them. Germline CDR1 is SGHTA and CDR2 is FQGNSA. The CDR3 is made up of 14 amino acids. CDR3 coding DNA: TGTGCCAGCAGCCCCAGTCAGGGTGGGTCTGGCTACACCTTC. Amino acid sequence: CASSPSQGGSGYTF.

This clone was observed a handful of times. Written as DNA, the CDR3 is TGTGCCAGTAGTACTAGAAGCCTCCAGGGTAGGGACACTGAAGCTTTCTTT. This sequence encodes CASSTRSLQGRDTEAFF. The gene calls are TRBV19 and TRBJ1-1; TRBD1 might be the D (5 bases). CDR1 is LNHDA and CDR2 is SQIVND in the germline V gene (reference sequence). The CDR3 has 17 amino acids. V was pared by 4 bases and J by 3 bases, with 21 bases between.

The chain recombines TRBV12-5 with TRBJ1-6, with 9 nucleotides matching TRBD1. This CDR3 is 17 amino acids long. Germline V gene lookup returns CDR1 LGHNT and CDR2 FRNRAP. J lost 0 bases, V lost 0 bases, and 0 bases had no gene match. The CDR3 here is CASGLVQGASYNSPLHF. CDR3 sequence (DNA): TGTGCTAGTGGTTTGGTACAGGGGGCCTCCTATAATTCACCCCTCCACTTT.

This clone was counted a few times. The chain combines TRBV4-1 with TRBJ1-6; D perhaps matches TRBD1 (5 bases). Trimming removed 3 bases at V and 14 bases at J, with 23 bases between. The CDR3 runs to 16 residues. CDR1 is MGHRA and CDR2 is YSYEKL in the germline V gene. The CDR3 loop reads CASSQTAQGLNPALHF. The CDR3 DNA follows: TGCGCCAGCAGCCAGACAGCTCAGGGACTAAATCCGGCCCTCCACTTT.